These 21 T cell receptor beta chains originate from one sample sequenced in a study of identical twins. TCRdb ran MiXCR on the 5' RACE reads and lists one entry per CDR3 protein. The data show fewer than 900,000 distinct CDR3 sequences, 21% seen once. The data were also submitted as part of a second study, on T cells expressing NK-cell markers.

Sequencing was performed on PBMCs. These receptor sequences come from a woman between 18 and 30 years old in good health.

In this sample, this clonotype turned up a few times. V is TRBV5-1 and J is TRBJ1-3, with D possibly matching TRBD1 (6 bases). CDR1 is SGHRS, CDR2 YFSETQ, per germline. This CDR3 has 15 residues. V gave up 4 bases and J gave up 2 bases, with 13 bases separating them. Here the CDR3 DNA reads TGCGCCAGCAGCATCACAGGGATCGCTGGAAACACCATATATTTT. Residues: CASSITGIAGNTIYF.

The gene calls are TRBV5-8 and TRBJ2-3; maybe TRBD2 (6 bases). V dropped 0 bases and J dropped 5 bases, with 10 bases sitting between them. CDR1 is SGHTS and CDR2 is YDEGEE in the germline V gene. CDR3 length: 14 residues. CDR3 in DNA: TGTGCCAGCAGCTTGGGCGGGATCCTAGATACGCAGTATTTT. Protein: CASSLGGILDTQYF.

In this sample, this clonotype turned up many times. This chain links TRBV3-1 with TRBJ2-1; D ambiguous. CDR3 size: 12 residues. Looked up from germline, CDR1 is LGHDT and CDR2 is YNNKEL (reference sequence). V gave up 9 bases and J gave up 0 bases, with 6 bases separating them. The CDR3 here is CASLSSYNEQFF. CDR3 nucleotide sequence: TGTGCCAGTCTCAGCTCCTACAATGAGCAGTTCTTC.

This clonotype has a count of ten or more. The chain links TRBV6-1 to TRBJ1-6, with a tentative D call TRBD1 (6 bases). Germline V gene data show CDR1 as MNHNS and CDR2 as SASEGT. V was trimmed by 3 bases and J by 9 bases, leaving 12 bases between them. There are 14 residues in the CDR3. The CDR3: CASSEGAEGSPLHF. DNA of the CDR3: TGTGCCAGCAGTGAGGGGGCAGAGGGTTCACCCCTCCACTTT.

V and J are TRBV18 and TRBJ2-1; D is perhaps TRBD1 or TRBD2 (5 bases each). This CDR3 is 17 amino acids long. V was shortened by 3 bases and J by 10 bases, with 25 bases between the two germline ends. Germline V gene lookup returns CDR1 KGHSH and CDR2 LQKENI. The CDR3 coding sequence is TGTGCCAGCTCACCCCCCTCCGGGACGGACCCTTTTGGCGAGCAGTTCTTC. Amino acid sequence: CASSPPSGTDPFGEQFF. Full variable domain (remainder filled in from reference TRBV18 and TRBJ2-1): NAGVMQNPRHLVRRRGQEARLRCSPMKGHSHVYWYRQLPEEGLKFMVYLQKENIIDESGMPKERFSAEFPKEGPSILRIQQVVRGDSAAYFCASSPPSGTDPFGEQFFGPGTRLTVL.

The chain uses TRBV5-5 and TRBJ2-1, with 7 bases fitting TRBD2. With V trimmed by 2 bases and J by 2 bases, 7 bases remained unmatched. In germline, CDR1 is SGHKS, CDR2 YYEKEE (reference sequence). CDR3 size: 16 residues. The CDR3 region is CASSFSRERTYNEQFF. In nucleotides, the CDR3 is TGTGCCAGCAGCTTCTCGCGGGAGAGGACCTACAATGAGCAGTTCTTC.

This clonotype was counted between two and nine times. CDR3 sequence (DNA): TGTGCCAGCAGTAAGACAGGGGGAGGTCTGGGAGATACGCAGTATTTT. Amino acid sequence: CASSKTGGGLGDTQYF. This chain connects TRBV12-3 or TRBV12-4 to TRBJ2-3, with TRBD1 identical over 9 bases. The CDR3 covers 16 residues. Trimming at V came to 5 bases and at J to 5 bases, leaving 11 bases not matched to a gene.

The rearrangement uses TRBV5-6 and TRBJ2-2; 8 nucleotides line up with TRBD1. This CDR3 comprises 15 residues. Germline CDR1 and CDR2: SGHDT and YYEEEE. The V segment lost 5 bases and the J segment 4 bases; nucleotides outside the gene matches: 7. The chain's CDR3 is CASRNSGGSTGELFF. The CDR3 DNA reads as TGTGCCAGCAGGAACTCAGGGGGCAGCACCGGGGAGCTGTTTTTT.

The chain combines TRBV18 with TRBJ2-1, with D possibly being TRBD1 (6 bases). Germline-derived CDR1 and CDR2 are KGHSH and LQKENI. The CDR3 runs 13 residues. With 2 bases removed from V and 12 bases from J, the gap between germline ends came to 14 bases. The CDR3 protein is CASSPTPEGGQFF. The CDR3 bases are TGTGCCAGCTCACCAACCCCCGAAGGGGGGCAGTTCTTC.

The rearrangement uses TRBV20-1 and TRBJ1-4, with 9 bases identical to TRBD1. With 6 bases clipped from V and 8 bases from J, the junction kept 7 bases outside the gene matches. CDR1 DFQATT and CDR2 SNEGSKA come from the germline V gene (reference sequence). The CDR3 is made up of 13 amino acids. CDR3 loop: CSAAPGQGEKLFF. CDR3 coding DNA: TGCAGTGCGGCTCCGGGACAGGGAGAAAAACTGTTTTTT.

This clonotype has at least ten counts. The V call is TRBV12-3 or TRBV12-4, the J call TRBJ1-3; unclear D gene. Trimming removed 4 bases at V and 6 bases at J, with 10 bases between. This CDR3 spans 13 amino acids. CDR3 coding DNA: TGTGCCAGCAGTTACGAGGGAAAAAACACCATATATTTT. This translates into CASSYEGKNTIYF.

This clonotype was recorded only once. The gene calls are TRBV5-1 and TRBJ1-2; 7 bases are a match to TRBD1. This CDR3 region has 15 residues. Germline values: CDR1 SGHRS, CDR2 YFSETQ. Trimming cost V 4 bases and J 0 bases; bases outside gene matches: 6. CDR3 DNA sequence: TGCGCCAGCAGCGGGACGGGGACAGCTAACTATGGCTACACCTTC. Protein product: CASSGTGTANYGYTF.

Many counts were recorded for this clonotype. V gene TRBV7-2 combines with J gene TRBJ2-7; TRBD2 agrees at 12 bases. From germline, CDR1 is SGHTA and CDR2 FQGNSA. The trim removed 4 bases at V and 2 bases at J, leaving 0 bases unmatched. CDR3 size: 14 residues. The DNA of the CDR3 is TGTGCCAGCAGCTGGACTAGCGGGGCCTACGAGCAGTACTTC. It is translated as CASSWTSGAYEQYF.

The chain joins TRBV10-3 to TRBJ2-1; the match to TRBD1 covers 11 bases. In germline, CDR1 is ENHRY, CDR2 SYGVKD. Germline trimming cut 6 bases from V and 1 base from J; bases unmatched to any gene: 5. The CDR3 sequence is 16 residues long. This CDR3 is CAISLGQGASYNEQFF. The CDR3, as DNA: TGTGCCATCAGCCTTGGACAGGGGGCTTCCTACAATGAGCAGTTCTTC.

The chain links TRBV5-1 to TRBJ2-1; D remains ambiguous. The germline V gene has CDR1 SGHRS and CDR2 YFSETQ. The length of the CDR3 is 14 residues. Trimming took 1 base from V and 5 from J, leaving 10 bases between them. CDR3 residues: CASSLIYGNNEQFF. Here the CDR3 DNA reads TGCGCCAGCAGCTTGATCTACGGTAACAATGAGCAGTTCTTC.

There are a few counts of this clonotype. V and J are TRBV9 and TRBJ2-3; TRBD2 matches 8 bases. After removal of 0 bases from V and 5 bases from J, the junction contained 5 bases not matched to a gene. CDR3 size: 15 residues. Germline V CDR1 and CDR2: SGDLS, YYNGEE. The CDR3 reads CASSVEGTSGDTQYF. The CDR3 DNA follows: TGTGCCAGCAGCGTAGAGGGGACTAGTGGAGATACGCAGTATTTT. Complete variable domain (other parts from reference TRBV9 and TRBJ2-3): DSGVTQTPKHLITATGQRVTLRCSPRSGDLSVYWYQQSLDQGLQFLIQYYNGEERAKGNILERFSAQQFPDLHSELNLSSLELGDSALYFCASSVEGTSGDTQYFGPGTRLTVL.

V gene TRBV7-2 combines with J gene TRBJ2-5; 13 bases are shared with TRBD2. Looked up from germline, CDR1 is SGHTA and CDR2 is FQGNSA. V dropped 0 bases and J dropped 6; count of bases not matched to a gene: 4. This CDR3 region has 16 residues. The CDR3 DNA follows: TGTGCCAGCAGCTTAGCGCAGACTAGCGGGAGGAAGACCCAGTACTTC. It encodes CASSLAQTSGRKTQYF.

The chain combines TRBV20-1 with TRBJ2-3; maybe TRBD2 (6 bases). The CDR3 covers 16 residues. Trimming took 3 bases from V and 7 from J, leaving 23 bases between them. Germline CDR1 and CDR2: DFQATT and SNEGSKA (reference sequence). CDR3: CSASSISGEGWNTQYF. DNA for the CDR3: TGCAGTGCTAGTTCGATTTCGGGAGAAGGGTGGAATACGCAGTATTTT.

There are a few counts of this clonotype. V and J are TRBV12-3 or TRBV12-4 and TRBJ2-7; 8 bases agree with TRBD2. The CDR3 sequence is 13 residues long. Trimming at V came to 6 bases and at J to 5 bases, leaving 6 bases not matched to a gene. The CDR3 nucleotides are TGTGCCAGCAGCTCCGGGACTAGTAACGAGCAGTACTTC. It encodes CASSSGTSNEQYF.

This clonotype was picked up a small number of times. This chain links TRBV4-2 with TRBJ2-5, with TRBD2 matching 9 bases. Germline V lookup: CDR1 LGHNA, CDR2 YNFKEQ. The CDR3 consists of 16 residues. The V gene end was trimmed by 3 bases and the J gene end by 4 bases; junction bases not matched to a gene: 9. The DNA of the CDR3 is TGTGCCAGCAGCCATCCCCAAGTGACTAGCGGAGAGACCCAGTACTTC. It encodes CASSHPQVTSGETQYF.

The CDR3 here is CASSTRLVGAYAQFF. In DNA, the CDR3 is TGTGCCAGCAGCACCAGACTAGTGGGGGCTTATGCGCAGTTCTTC. This sequence joins TRBV7-2 and TRBJ2-1; D may match TRBD1 or TRBD2 (6 bases each). Germline V gene sequence: CDR1 SGHTA, CDR2 FQGNSA. The CDR3 is 15 residues long. V lost 5 bases to trimming and J lost 12 bases, with 23 bases between them.